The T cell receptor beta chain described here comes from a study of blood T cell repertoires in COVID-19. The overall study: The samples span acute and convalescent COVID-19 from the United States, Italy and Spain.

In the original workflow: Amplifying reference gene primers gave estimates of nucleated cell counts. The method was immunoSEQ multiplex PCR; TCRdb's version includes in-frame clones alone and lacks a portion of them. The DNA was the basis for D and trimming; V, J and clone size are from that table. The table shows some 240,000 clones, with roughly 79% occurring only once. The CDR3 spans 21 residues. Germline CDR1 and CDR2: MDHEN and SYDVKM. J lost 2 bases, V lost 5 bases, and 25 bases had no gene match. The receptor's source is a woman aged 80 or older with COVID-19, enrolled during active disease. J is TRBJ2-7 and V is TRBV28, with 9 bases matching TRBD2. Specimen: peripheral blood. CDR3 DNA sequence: TGTGCCAGCAGTCGACCTCGAGGGGGGTTATTAGCGGGAGCTTCTGCCTACGAGCAGTACTTC. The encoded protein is CASSRPRGGLLAGASAYEQYF.